Following are 2 T cell receptor beta chains from one sample sequenced in a study of CXCR3-negative and CXCR3-positive naive CD8 T cells (dated by TCRdb to between 2018 and 2021). For these receptors, no antigen is known. The full study reports these points: TRB CDR3s from CXCR3-positive naive cells showed higher hydrophobicity (lower Kidera factor 4), lower energy, and higher strength and volume indices than CXCR3-negative naive cells.

The sequencing machine was a NextSeq 550. The Human TCR Profiling Kit (MiLaboratory) was used to make UMI-labeled 5' RACE TRB cDNA libraries. TCRdb reprocessed the reads; each CDR3 protein sequence makes one entry, and DNA is unavailable. This sample's listing comprises tens of thousands of distinct CDR3 sequences. 0.62% of the sample is held by the ten biggest clonotypes. Sequenced input: naive CXCR3+ CD8+ T cells from blood. The sample's cell subset or site, from its label and the paper: CD45RO-CCR7+CD27+CD95- naive CD8+ T cells expressing CXCR3 (TNR3+). The receptor source for this set is a human donor in good health. Some clones in this sample may be carry-over from other donors' samples.

The chain is built from TRBV7-8 and TRBJ2-2; without DNA, the TCRdb call of TRBD2 cannot be checked. The CDR3 spans 15 residues. Germline V gene sequence: CDR1 SGHVS, CDR2 FQNEAQ. CDR3: CASSPQNRVYGELFF.

The gene calls are TRBV29-1 and TRBJ2-5; the D call from TCRdb, TRBD1, cannot be confirmed without DNA. CDR3 length: 13 amino acids. Germline V CDR1 and CDR2: SQVTM, ANQGSEA. CDR3 in amino acids: CSALLGRKETQYF.